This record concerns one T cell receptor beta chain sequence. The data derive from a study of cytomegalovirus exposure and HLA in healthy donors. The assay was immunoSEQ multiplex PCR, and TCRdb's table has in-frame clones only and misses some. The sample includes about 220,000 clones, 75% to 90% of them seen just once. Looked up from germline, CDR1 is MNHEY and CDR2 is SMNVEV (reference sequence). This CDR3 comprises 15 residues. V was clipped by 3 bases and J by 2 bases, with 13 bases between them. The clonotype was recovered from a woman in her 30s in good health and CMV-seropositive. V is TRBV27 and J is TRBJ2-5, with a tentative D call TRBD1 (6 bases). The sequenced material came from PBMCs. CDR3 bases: TGTGCCAGCAGTTTGGGGGCGCCGCCGCAAGAGACCCAGTACTTC. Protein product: CASSLGAPPQETQYF.